This paragraph reports one T cell receptor (beta chain). Primed by a sample-barcoded 5' primer and a J-beta primer mix, a second PCR proceeded for about 6 to 11 cycles. TCRdb passed the 5' RACE reads through MiXCR, listing each CDR3 protein once. The sample records over a million distinct CDR3 sequences, 35% to 45% being singletons. The entry originates in a study of blood T cells in healthy people across ages. CDR3 length equals 13 residues. V lost 6 bases to trimming and J lost 5 bases, with 10 bases between them. The germline CDR1 and CDR2 sequences are SNHLY and FYNNEI. PBMCs were isolated at a quantity of at least 6 million per sample.

The source is a woman aged 18-35 years in good health. Sequenced: blood. The rearrangement joins TRBV2 to TRBJ2-2, with unresolved D. The CDR3 region has the DNA TGTGCCAGCAGGGGCTTAAGTACCGGGGAGCTGTTTTTT. Amino acids: CASRGLSTGELFF.